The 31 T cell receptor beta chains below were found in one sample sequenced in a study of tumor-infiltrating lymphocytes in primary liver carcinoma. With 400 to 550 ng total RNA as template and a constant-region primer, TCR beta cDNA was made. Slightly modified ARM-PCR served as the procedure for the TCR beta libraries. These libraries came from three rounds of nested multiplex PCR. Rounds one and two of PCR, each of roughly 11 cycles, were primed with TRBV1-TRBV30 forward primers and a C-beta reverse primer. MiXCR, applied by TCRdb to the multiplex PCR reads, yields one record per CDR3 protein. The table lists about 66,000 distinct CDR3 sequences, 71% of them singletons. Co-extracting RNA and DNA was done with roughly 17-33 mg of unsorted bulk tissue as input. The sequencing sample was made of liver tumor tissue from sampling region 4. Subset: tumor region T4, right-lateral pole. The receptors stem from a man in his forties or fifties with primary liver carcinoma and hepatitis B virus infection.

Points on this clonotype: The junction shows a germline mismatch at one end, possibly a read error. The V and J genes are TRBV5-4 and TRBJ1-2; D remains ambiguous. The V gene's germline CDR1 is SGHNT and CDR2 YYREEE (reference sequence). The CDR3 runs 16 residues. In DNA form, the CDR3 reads TGTGCCAGCAGCTTGAGAAGAGGAATAGATGGCTATGACTACACCTTC. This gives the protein CASSLRRGIDGYDYTF. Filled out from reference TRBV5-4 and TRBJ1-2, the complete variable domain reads ETGVTQSPTHLIKTRGQQVTLRCSSQSGHNTVSWYQQALGQGPQFIFQYYREEENGRGNFPPRFSGLQFPNYSSELNVNALELDDSALYLCASSLRRGIDGYDYTFGSGTRLTVV.

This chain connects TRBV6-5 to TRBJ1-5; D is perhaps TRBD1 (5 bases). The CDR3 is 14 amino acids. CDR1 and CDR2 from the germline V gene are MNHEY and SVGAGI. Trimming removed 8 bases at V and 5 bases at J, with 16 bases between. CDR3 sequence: CASGWDGDDQPQHF. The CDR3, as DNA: TGTGCCAGCGGCTGGGACGGGGACGATCAGCCCCAGCATTTT.

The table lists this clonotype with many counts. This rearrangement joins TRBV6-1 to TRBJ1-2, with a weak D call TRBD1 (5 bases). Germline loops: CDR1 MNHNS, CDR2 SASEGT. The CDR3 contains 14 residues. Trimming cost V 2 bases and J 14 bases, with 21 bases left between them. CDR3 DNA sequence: TGTGCCAGCAGTGAATTGGGGCAGGGAGGCCGCGAGACCTTC. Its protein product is CASSELGQGGRETF.

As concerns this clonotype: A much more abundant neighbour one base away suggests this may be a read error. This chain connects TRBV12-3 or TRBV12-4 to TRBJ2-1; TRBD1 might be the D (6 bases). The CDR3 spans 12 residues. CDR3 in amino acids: CASSLWTDERFF. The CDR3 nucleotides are TGTGCCAGCAGTTTATGGACAGACGAGCGGTTCTTC.

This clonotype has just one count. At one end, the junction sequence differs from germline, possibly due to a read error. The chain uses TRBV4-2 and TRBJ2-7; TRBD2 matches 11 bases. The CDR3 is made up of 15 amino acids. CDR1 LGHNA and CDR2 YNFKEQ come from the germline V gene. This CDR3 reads CANSHGTSGAGEQYF. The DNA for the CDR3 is TGTGCCAACAGCCACGGGACTAGCGGAGCAGGCGAGCAGTACTTC.

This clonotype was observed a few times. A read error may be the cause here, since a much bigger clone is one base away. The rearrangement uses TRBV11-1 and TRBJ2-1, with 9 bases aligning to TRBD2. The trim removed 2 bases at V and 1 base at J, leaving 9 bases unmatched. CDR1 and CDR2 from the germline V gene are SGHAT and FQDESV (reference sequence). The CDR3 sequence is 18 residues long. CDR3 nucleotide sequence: TGTGCCAGCAGCTTATACCGCTTCGCGGGAGGGTCCTACAATGAGCAGTTCTTC. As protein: CASSLYRFAGGSYNEQFF.

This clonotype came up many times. The CDR3 bases are TGTGCCAGCAGCTTGGCCGGGAGAGAGACCCAGTACTTC. As protein: CASSLAGRETQYF. The chain employs TRBV5-6 and TRBJ2-5; the D gene is possibly TRBD2 (6 bases). Germline CDR1 is SGHDT and CDR2 is YYEEEE. The V gene lost 0 bases and the J gene lost 4 bases, with 7 bases spanning the gap. The CDR3 sequence is 13 residues long.

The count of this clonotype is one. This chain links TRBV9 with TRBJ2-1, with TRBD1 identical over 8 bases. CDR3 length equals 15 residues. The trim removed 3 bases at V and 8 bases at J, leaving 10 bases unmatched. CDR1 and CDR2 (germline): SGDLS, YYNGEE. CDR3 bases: TGTGCCAGCAGCGCGGGGAACAGGGGGGCCCATGAGCAGTTCTTC. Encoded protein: CASSAGNRGAHEQFF.

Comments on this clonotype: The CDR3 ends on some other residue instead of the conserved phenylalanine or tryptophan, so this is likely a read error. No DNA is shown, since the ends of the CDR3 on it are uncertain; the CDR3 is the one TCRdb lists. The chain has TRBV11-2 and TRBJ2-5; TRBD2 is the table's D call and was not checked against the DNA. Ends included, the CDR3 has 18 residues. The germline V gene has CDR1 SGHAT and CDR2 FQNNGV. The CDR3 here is CANSLARLALGKKETQCS.

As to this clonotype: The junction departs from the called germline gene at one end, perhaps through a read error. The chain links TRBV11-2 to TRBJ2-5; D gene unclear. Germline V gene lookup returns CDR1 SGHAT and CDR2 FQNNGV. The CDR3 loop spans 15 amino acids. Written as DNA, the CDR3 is TGTGTCAGCAGCGTCGAGTGTAATCAGAGGGAGACCCAGTACTTC. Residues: CVSSVECNQRETQYF.

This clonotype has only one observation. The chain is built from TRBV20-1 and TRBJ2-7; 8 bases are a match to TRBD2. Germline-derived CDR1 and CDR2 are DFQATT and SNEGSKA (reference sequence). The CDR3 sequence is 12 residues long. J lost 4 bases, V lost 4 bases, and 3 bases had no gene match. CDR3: CSANIAGYEQYF. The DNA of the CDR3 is TGCAGTGCTAATATAGCGGGGTACGAGCAGTACTTC.

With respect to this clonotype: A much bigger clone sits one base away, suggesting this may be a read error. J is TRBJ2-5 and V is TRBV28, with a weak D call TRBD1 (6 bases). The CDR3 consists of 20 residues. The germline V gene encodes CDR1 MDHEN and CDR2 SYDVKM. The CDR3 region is CASSRQPKTGSWANEGTQHF. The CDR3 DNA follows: TGTGCCAGCAGTCGCCAACCTAAGACAGGTTCATGGGCCAACGAGGGGACCCAGCACTTC.

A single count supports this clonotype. CDR3 bases: TGTGCCGCCGGGACCCCGGGACGGGGGGTTGGGTTACGGAACACTGAAGCTTTCTTT. Its translation is CAAGTPGRGVGLRNTEAFF. The V call is TRBV6-1, the J call TRBJ1-1, with D possibly matching TRBD1 (5 bases). Germline loops: CDR1 MNHNS, CDR2 SASEGT. CDR3 length equals 19 residues. V dropped 11 bases and J dropped 1 base, with 32 bases sitting between them.

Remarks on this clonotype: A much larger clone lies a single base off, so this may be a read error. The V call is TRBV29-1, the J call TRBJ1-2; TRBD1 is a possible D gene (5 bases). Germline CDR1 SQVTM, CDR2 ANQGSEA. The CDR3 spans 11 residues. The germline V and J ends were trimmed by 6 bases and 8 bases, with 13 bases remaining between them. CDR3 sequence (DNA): TGCAGCGTCGGCGCGGGGGAAGGCTACACCTTC. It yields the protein CSVGAGEGYTF.

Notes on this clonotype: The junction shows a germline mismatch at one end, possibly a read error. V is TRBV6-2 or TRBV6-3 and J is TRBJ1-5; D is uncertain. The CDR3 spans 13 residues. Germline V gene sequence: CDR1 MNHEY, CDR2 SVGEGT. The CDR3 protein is CASSSLLDQPQHF. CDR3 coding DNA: TGTGCCAGCAGTTCTCTCTTAGATCAGCCCCAGCACTTT.

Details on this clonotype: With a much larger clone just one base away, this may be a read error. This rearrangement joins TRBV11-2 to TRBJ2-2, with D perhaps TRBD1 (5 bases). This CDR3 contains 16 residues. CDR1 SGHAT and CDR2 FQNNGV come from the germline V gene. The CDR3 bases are TGTGCCAGCAGCTTAGCATTAGGGGCGAAGACCGGGGAGCTGTTTTTT. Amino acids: CASSLALGAKTGELFF.

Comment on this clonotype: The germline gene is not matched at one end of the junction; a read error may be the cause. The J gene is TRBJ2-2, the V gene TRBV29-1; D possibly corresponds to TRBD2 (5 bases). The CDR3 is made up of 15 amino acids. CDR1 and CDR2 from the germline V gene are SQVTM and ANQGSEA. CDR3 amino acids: CSVGSSAANTGELFF. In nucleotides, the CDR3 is TGCAGCGTTGGGAGTAGCGCGGCGAACACCGGGGAGTTGTTTTTT.

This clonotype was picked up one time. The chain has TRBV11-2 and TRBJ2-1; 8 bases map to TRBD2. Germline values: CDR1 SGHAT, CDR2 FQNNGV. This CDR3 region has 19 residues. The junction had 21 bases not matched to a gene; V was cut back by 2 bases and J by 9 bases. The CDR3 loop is CASSLLKASGTRGKLEQFF. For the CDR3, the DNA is TGTGCCAGCAGCTTATTAAAGGCTTCCGGGACTAGGGGGAAGCTTGAGCAGTTCTTC.

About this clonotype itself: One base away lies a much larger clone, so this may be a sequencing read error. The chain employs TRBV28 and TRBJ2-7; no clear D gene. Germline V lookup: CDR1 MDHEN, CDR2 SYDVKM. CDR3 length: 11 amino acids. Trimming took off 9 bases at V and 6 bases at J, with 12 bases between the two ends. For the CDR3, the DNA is TGTGCCAGGAGTGCCCCGGTCGAGCAGTACTTC. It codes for CARSAPVEQYF.

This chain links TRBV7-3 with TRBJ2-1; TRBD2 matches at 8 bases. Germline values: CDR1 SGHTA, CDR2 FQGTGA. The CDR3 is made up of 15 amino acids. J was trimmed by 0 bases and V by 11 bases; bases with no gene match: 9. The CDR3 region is CACNFAGGSYNEQFF. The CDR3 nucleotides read TGTGCCTGCAATTTCGCGGGAGGCTCCTACAATGAGCAGTTCTTC. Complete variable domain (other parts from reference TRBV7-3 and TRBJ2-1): GAGVSQTPSNKVTEKGKYVELRCDPISGHTALYWYRQSLGQGPEFLIYFQGTGAADDSGLPNDRFFAVRPEGSVSTLKIQRTERGDSAVYLCACNFAGGSYNEQFFGPGTRLTVL.

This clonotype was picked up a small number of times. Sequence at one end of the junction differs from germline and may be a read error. CDR3 amino acids: CGVESADYEQYF. The CDR3 nucleotides read TGCGGCGTTGAGTCCGCTGATTACGAGCAGTACTTC. V usage is TRBV29-1 and J usage is TRBJ2-7; D is uncertain. Germline V gives CDR1 SQVTM, CDR2 ANQGSEA. There are 12 residues in the CDR3.

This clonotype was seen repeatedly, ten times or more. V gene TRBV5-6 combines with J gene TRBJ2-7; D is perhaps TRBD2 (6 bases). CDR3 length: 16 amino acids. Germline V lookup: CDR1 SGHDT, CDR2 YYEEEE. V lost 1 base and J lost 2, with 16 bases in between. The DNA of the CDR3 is TGTGCCAGCAGCTTGTCGGGGGTAGCTAGCACCTACGAGCAGTACTTC. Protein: CASSLSGVASTYEQYF.

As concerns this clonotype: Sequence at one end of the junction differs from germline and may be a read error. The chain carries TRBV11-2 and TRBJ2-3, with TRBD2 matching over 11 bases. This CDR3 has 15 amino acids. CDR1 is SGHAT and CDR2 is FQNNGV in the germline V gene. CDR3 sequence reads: CPSSAGTSGIDTQYF. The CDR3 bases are TGTCCCAGCAGCGCCGGGACTAGCGGCATAGATACACAATATTTT.

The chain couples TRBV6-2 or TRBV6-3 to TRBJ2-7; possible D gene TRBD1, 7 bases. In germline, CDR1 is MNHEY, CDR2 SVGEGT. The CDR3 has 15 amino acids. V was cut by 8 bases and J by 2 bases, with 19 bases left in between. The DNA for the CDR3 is TGTGCCAGCGGGAAAGGGGGCGGGACCACCTACGAGCAGTACTTC. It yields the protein CASGKGGGTTYEQYF.

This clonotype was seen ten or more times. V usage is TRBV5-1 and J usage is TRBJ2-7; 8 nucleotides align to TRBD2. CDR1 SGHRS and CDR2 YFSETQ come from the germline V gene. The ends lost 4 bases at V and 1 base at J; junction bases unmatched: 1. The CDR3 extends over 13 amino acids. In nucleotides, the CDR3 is TGCGCCAGCAGCACGGGGGGGTCCTACGAGCAGTACTTC. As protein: CASSTGGSYEQYF.

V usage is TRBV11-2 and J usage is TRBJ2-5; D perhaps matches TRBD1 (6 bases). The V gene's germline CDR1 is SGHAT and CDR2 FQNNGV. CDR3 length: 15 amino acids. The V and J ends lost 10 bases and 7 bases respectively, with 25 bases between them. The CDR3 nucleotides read TGTGCCAATAGCCCCCGATCAGCCCCAGGGGTGACCCAGTACTTC. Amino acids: CANSPRSAPGVTQYF.

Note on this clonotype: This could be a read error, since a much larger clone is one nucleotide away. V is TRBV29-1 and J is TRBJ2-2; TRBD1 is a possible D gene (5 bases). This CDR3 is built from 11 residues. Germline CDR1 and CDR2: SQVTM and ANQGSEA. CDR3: CGAKGNGELFF. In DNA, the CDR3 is TGCGGCGCCAAGGGGAACGGGGAGCTGTTTTTT.

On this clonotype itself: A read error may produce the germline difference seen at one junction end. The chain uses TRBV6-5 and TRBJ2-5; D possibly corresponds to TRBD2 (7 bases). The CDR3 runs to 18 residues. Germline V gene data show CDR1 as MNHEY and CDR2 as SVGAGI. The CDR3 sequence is CTSSYLGISGTTRETQYF. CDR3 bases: TGTACCAGCAGTTACTTGGGTATAAGCGGGACAACGCGTGAGACCCAGTACTTC.

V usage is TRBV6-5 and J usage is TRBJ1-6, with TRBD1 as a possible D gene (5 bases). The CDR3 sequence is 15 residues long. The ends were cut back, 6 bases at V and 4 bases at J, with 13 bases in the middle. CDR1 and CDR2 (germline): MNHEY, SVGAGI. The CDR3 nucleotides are TGTGCCAGCAGGTACCTGGGGGTGTATAATTCACCCCTCCACTTT. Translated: CASRYLGVYNSPLHF.

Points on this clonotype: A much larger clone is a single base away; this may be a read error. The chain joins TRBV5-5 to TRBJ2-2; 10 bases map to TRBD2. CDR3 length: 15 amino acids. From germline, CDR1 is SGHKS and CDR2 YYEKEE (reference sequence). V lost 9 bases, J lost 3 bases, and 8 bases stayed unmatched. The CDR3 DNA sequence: TGTGCCAACAGTGGGACTAGCGTCTACACCGGGGAGCTGTTTTTT. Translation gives CANSGTSVYTGELFF.

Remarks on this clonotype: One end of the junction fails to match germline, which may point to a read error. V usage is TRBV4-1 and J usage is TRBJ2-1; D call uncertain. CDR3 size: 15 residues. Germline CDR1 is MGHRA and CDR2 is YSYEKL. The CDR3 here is CASGPLCNNNNKQFF. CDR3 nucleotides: TGCGCCAGCGGCCCGCTCTGTAACAACAACAATAAGCAGTTCTTC.